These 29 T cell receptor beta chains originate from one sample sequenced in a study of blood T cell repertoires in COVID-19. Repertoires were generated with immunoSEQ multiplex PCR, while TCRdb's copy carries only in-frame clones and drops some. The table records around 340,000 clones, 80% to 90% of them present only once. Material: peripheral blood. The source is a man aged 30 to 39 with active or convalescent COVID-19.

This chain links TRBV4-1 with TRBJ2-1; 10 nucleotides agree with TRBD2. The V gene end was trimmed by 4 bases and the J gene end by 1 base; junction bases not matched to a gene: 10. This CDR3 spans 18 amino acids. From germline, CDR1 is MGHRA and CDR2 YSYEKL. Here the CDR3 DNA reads TGCGCCAGCAGCCTCCGGGCGAGCGGGGGGGCATCCTACAATGAGCAGTTCTTC. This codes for CASSLRASGGASYNEQFF.

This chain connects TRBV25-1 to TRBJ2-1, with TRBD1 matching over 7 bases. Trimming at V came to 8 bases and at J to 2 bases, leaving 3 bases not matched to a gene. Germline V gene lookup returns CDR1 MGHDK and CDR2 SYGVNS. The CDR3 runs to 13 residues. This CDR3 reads CASLGQAYNEQFF. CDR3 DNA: TGTGCCAGCCTCGGACAGGCCTACAATGAGCAGTTCTTC.

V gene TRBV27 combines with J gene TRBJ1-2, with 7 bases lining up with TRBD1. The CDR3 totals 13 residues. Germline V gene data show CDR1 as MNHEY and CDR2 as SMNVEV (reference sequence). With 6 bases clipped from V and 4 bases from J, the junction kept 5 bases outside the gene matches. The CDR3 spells CASSHGQVYGYTF. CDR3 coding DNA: TGTGCCAGCAGCCACGGACAGGTCTATGGCTACACCTTC.

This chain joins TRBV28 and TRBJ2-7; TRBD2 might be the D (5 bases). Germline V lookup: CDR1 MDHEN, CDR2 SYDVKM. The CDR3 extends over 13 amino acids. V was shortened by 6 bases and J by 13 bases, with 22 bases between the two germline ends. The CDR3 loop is CASSPLGRTYYYF. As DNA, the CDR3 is TGTGCCAGCAGCCCCCTCGGGCGGACTTATTATTACTTC. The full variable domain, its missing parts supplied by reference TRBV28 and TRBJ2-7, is DVKVTQSSRYLVKRTGEKVFLECVQDMDHENMFWYRQDPGLGLRLIYFSYDVKMKEKGDIPEGYSVSREKKERFSLILESASTNQTSMYLCASSPLGRTYYYFGPGTRLTVT.

The CDR3 sequence is CATSDPGTGEAFF. CDR3 DNA sequence: TGTGCCACCAGTGACCCGGGGACAGGTGAAGCTTTCTTT. This chain links TRBV24-1 with TRBJ1-1, with TRBD1 matching over 8 bases. This CDR3 contains 13 residues. Losses at the gene ends were 4 bases for V and 7 bases for J; bases not matched to a gene: 4. The germline V gene encodes CDR1 KGHDR and CDR2 SFDVKD.

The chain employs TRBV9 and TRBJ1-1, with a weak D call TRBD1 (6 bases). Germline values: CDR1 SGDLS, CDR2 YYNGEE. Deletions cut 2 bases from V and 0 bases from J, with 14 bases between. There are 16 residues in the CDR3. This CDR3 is CASSVRGGGLNTEAFF. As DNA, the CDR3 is TGTGCCAGCAGCGTTAGGGGAGGGGGGTTGAACACTGAAGCTTTCTTT. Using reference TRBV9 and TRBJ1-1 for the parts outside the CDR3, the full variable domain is DSGVTQTPKHLITATGQRVTLRCSPRSGDLSVYWYQQSLDQGLQFLIQYYNGEERAKGNILERFSAQQFPDLHSELNLSSLELGDSALYFCASSVRGGGLNTEAFFGQGTRLTVV.

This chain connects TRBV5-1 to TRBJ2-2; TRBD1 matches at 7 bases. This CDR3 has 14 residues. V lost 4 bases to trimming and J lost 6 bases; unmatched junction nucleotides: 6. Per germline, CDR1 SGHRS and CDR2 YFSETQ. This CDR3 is CASSGTGVPGELFF. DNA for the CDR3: TGCGCCAGCAGCGGCACAGGGGTCCCCGGGGAGCTGTTTTTT.

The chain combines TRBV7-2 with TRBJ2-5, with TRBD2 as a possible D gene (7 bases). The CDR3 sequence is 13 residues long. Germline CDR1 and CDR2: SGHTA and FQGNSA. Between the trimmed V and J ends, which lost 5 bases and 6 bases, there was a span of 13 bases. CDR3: CASSPRGGQTQYF. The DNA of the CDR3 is TGTGCCAGCAGCCCAAGGGGGGGCCAGACCCAGTACTTC.

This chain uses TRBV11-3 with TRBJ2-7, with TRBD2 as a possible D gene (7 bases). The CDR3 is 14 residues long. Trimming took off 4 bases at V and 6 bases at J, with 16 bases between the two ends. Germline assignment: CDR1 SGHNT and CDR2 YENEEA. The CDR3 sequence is CASSSSWGGLEQYF. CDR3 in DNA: TGTGCCAGCAGCTCGTCATGGGGGGGGCTCGAGCAGTACTTC.

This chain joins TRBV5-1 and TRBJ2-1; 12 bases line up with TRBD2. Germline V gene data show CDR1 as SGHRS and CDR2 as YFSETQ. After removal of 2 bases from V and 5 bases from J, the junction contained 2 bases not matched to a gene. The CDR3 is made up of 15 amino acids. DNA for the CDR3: TGCGCCAGCAGCTTACTAGCGGGGGGCAACAATGAGCAGTTCTTC. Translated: CASSLLAGGNNEQFF.

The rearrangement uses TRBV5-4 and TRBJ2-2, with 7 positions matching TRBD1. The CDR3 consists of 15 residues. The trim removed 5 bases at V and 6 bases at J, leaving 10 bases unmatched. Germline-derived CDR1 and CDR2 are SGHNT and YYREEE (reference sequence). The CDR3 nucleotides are TGTGCCAGCAGTCTTGGACAGGCAATAGCCGGGGAGCTGTTTTTT. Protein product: CASSLGQAIAGELFF.

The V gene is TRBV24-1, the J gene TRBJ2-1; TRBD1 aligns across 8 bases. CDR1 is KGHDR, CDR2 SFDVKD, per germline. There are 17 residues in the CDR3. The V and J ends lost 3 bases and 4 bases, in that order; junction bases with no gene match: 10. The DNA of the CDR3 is TGTGCCACCAGTGATCCCCAGGGGGCTGGGGGTTACAATGAGCAGTTCTTC. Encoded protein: CATSDPQGAGGYNEQFF.

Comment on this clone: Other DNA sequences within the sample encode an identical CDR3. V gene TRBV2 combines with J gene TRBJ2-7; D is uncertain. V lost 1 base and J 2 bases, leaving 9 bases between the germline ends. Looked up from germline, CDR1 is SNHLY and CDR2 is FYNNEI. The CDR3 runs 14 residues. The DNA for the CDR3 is TGTGCCAGCAGTGAAGAAGAGATACCCTACGAGCAGTACTTC. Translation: CASSEEEIPYEQYF. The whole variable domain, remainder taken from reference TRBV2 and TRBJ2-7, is EPEVTQTPSHQVTQMGQEVILRCVPISNHLYFYWYRQILGQKVEFLVSFYNNEISEKSEIFDDQFSVERPDGSNFTLKIRSTKLEDSAMYFCASSEEEIPYEQYFGPGTRLTVT.

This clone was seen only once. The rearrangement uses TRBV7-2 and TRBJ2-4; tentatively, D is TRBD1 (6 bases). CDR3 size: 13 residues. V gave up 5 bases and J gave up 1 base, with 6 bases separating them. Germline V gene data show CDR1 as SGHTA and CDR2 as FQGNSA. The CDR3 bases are TGTGCCAGCAGCAGGGGGGCCAAAAACATTCAGTACTTC. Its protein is CASSRGAKNIQYF.

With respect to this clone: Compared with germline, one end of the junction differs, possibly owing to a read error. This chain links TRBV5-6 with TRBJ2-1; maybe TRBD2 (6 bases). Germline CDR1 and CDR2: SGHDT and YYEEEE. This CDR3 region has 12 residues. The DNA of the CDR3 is TGTGCCAGCAGCCCCGGGACTCTGGAGGAGCTCTTC. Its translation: CASSPGTLEELF.

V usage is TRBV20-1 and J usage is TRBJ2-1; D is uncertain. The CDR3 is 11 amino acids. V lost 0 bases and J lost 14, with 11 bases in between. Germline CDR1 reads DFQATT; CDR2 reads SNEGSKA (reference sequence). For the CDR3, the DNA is TGCAGTGCTAGAGATTACCCAGATGAGTTCTTC. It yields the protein CSARDYPDEFF.

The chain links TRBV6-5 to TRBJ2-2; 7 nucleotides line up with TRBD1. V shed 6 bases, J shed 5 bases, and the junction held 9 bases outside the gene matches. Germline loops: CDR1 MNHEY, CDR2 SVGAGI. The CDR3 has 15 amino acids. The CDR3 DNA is TGTGCCAGCAGCCCCGGACAGGCGGAAACCGGGGAGCTGTTTTTT. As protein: CASSPGQAETGELFF.

The CDR3 nucleotides are TGCGCCAGCAGCCAAGAGGGCCGAGGGGGCTACACCTTC. This translates into CASSQEGRGGYTF. The J gene is TRBJ1-2, the V gene TRBV4-1; D uncertain. The CDR3 runs 13 residues. V lost 0 bases to trimming and J lost 8 bases, with 10 bases between them. Germline V lookup: CDR1 MGHRA, CDR2 YSYEKL.

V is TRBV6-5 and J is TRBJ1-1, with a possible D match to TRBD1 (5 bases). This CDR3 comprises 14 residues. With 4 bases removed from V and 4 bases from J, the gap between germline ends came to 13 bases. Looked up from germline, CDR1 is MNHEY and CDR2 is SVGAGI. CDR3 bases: TGTGCCAGCAGTTTTGACAGAGATCTCACTGAAGCTTTCTTT. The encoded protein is CASSFDRDLTEAFF.

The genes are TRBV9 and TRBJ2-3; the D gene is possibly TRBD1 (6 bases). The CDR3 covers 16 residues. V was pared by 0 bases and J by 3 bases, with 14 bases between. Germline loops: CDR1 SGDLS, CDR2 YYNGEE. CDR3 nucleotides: TGTGCCAGCAGCGTAGATTCGCAGGGGTTGACAGATACGCAGTATTTT. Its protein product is CASSVDSQGLTDTQYF.

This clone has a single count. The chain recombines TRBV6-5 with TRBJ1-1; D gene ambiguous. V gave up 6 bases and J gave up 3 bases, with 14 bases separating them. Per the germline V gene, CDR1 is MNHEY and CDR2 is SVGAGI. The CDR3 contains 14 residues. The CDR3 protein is CASRGGPGHTEAFF. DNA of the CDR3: TGTGCCAGCAGGGGAGGCCCCGGACACACTGAAGCTTTCTTT.

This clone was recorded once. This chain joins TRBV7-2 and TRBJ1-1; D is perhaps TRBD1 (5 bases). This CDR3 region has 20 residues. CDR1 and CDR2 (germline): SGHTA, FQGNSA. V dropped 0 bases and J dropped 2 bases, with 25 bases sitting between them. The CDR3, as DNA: TGTGCCAGCAGCTTAGCGCAGTATCAGGGAGGGTTGGGGATTAACACTGAAGCTTTCTTT. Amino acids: CASSLAQYQGGLGINTEAFF.

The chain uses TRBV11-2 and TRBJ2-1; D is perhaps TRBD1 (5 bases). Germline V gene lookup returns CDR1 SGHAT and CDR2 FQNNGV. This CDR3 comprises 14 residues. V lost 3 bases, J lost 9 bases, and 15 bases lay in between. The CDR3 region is CASSLRQLLGEQFF. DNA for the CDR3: TGTGCCAGCAGCTTGAGACAGCTTCTCGGTGAGCAGTTCTTC.

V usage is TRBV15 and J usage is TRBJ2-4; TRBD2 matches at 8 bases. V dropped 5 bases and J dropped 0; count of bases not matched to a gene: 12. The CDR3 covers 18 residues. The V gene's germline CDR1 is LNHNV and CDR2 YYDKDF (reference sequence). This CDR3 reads CATSSRSGGGRAKNIQYF. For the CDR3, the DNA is TGTGCCACCAGCTCCCGCTCGGGGGGGGGCCGAGCCAAAAACATTCAGTACTTC.

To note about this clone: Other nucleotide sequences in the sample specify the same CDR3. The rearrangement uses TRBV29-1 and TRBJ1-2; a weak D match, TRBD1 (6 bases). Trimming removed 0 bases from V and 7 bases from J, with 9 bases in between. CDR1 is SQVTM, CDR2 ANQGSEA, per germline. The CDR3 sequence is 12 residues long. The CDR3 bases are TGCAGCGTTGAAGACAGGGGCCTTGGCTACACCTTC. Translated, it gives CSVEDRGLGYTF.

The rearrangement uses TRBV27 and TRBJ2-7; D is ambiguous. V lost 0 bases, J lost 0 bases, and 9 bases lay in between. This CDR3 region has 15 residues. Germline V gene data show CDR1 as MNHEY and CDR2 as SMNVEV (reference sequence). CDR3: CASSLSGGYSYEQYF. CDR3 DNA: TGTGCCAGCAGTTTATCTGGCGGATACTCCTACGAGCAGTACTTC.

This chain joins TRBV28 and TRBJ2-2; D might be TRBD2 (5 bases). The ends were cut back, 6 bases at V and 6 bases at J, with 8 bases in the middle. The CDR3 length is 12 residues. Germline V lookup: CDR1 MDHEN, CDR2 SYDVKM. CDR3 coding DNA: TGTGCCAGCAGGAACGGGGCCGGGGAGCTGTTTTTT. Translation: CASRNGAGELFF.

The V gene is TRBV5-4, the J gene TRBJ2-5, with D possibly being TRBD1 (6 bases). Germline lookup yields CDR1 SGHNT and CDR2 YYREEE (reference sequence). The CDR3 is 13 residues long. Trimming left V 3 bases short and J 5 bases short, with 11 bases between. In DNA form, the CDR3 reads TGTGCCAGCAGCTCCACAGGGTGGGAGACCCAGTACTTC. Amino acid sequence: CASSSTGWETQYF.

CDR3: CASSLRQAYEQYF. The CDR3, as DNA: TGTGCCAGCAGCCTAAGACAGGCCTACGAGCAGTACTTC. This rearrangement joins TRBV14 to TRBJ2-7; tentative D call: TRBD1 (6 bases). This CDR3 is built from 13 residues. Looked up from germline, CDR1 is SGHDN and CDR2 is FVKESK. V lost 4 bases, J lost 2 bases, and 9 bases lay in between.